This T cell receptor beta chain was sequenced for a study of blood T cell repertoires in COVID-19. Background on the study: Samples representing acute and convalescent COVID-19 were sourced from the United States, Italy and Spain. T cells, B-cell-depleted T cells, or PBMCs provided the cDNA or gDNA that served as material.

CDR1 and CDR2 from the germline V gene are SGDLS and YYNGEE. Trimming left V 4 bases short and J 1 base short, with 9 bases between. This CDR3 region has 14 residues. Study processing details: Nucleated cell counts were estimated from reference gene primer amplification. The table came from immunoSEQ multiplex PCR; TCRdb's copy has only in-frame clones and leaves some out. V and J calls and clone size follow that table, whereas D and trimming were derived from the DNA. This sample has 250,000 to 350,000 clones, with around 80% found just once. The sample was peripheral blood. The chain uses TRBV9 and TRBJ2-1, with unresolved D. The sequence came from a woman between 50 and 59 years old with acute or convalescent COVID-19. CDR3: CASSYYLSYNEQFF. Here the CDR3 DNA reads TGTGCCAGCAGCTACTATCTTTCCTACAATGAGCAGTTCTTC.